This is a list of T cell receptor beta chains from one sample in a study of neoadjuvant anti-PD-1 for oral cavity cancer. Sequencing was performed with immunoSEQ multiplex PCR; in TCRdb, only in-frame clones are kept and a portion is missing. The table shows under 85,000 clones, with less than 85% occurring only once. Sequencing was performed on PBMCs, taken before nivolumab (anti-PD-1) treatment. All receptors derive from a person aged 40 to 85 with oral cavity squamous cell carcinoma. Both conserved end residues are part of each CDR3. The D gene is left open where the match is weak. Clone size is not always given. Where it is, it says once, few, many or a class for expanded clones.

>NA|TRBV9|16|TRBJ2-7|few
CASSKSGTLPDYEQYF
TGTGCCAGCAGCAAGTCCGGGACCCTTCCCGACTACGAGCAGTACTTC
>NA|TRBV10-3|13|TRBJ1-2|NA
CAISSGRNYGYTF
TGTGCCATCAGTTCAGGGCGCAACTATGGCTACACCTTC
>NA|TRBV27|15|TRBJ1-1|NA
CASSWESQGTTEAFF
TGTGCCAGCAGTTGGGAATCACAGGGAACCACTGAAGCTTTCTTT
>NA|TRBV4-1|15|TRBJ1-1|NA
CASSLKAGLGTEAFF
TGCGCCAGCAGCCTTAAGGCAGGCCTAGGGACTGAAGCTTTCTTT
>NA|TRBV7-9|12|TRBJ1-1|NA
CASSLALGEAFF
TGTGCCAGCAGCTTAGCGCTCGGCGAAGCTTTCTTT
>NA|TRBV7-2|13|TRBJ1-1|NA
CASSSNMNTEAFF
TGTGCCAGCAGCTCCAACATGAACACTGAAGCTTTCTTT
>NA|TRBV5-8|16|TRBJ2-1|NA
CASSLRRTTPYNEQFF
TGTGCCAGCAGCTTGCGACGGACCACCCCCTACAATGAGCAGTTCTTC
>TRBD2|TRBV30|14|TRBJ2-2|NA
CAWSILARTGELFF
TGTGCCTGGAGCATACTAGCGCGAACCGGGGAGCTGTTTTTT
>TRBD1|TRBV6-6|14|TRBJ2-4|NA
CASSLQGAGDLQYF
TGTGCCAGCAGCCTCCAGGGGGCCGGAGACTTGCAGTACTTC
>TRBD1|TRBV6-5|14|TRBJ2-7|NA
CASSATTGSYEQYF
TGTGCCAGCAGTGCTACGACAGGGTCCTACGAGCAGTACTTC
>TRBD2|TRBV7-6|16|TRBJ2-1|NA
CASSPLAGISYNEQFF
TGTGCCAGCAGCCCATTAGCGGGAATCTCGTACAATGAGCAGTTCTTC
>TRBD2|TRBV15|15|TRBJ2-4|NA
CATTNERENQNIQYF
TGTGCCACCACCAATGAGCGGGAGAACCAAAACATTCAGTACTTC
>NA|TRBV11-3|12|TRBJ2-1|NA
CASSETGFEQFF
TGTGCCAGCAGCGAGACGGGGTTCGAGCAGTTCTTC
>NA|TRBV19|15|TRBJ2-1|NA
CASSIPQTLAREQFF
TGTGCCAGTAGTATTCCCCAAACCCTAGCACGGGAGCAGTTCTTC
>NA|TRBV30|14|TRBJ2-7|NA
CAWSVGTYRDEQYF
TGTGCCTGGAGTGTAGGTACGTATCGAGACGAGCAGTACTTC
>NA|TRBV5-8|11|TRBJ2-5|NA
CASSPDVTQYF
TGTGCCAGCAGCCCGGACGTGACCCAGTACTTC
>NA|TRBV6-6|16|TRBJ1-5|once
CASSYAQMFSNQPQHF
TGTGCCAGCAGTTACGCTCAGATGTTTAGCAATCAGCCCCAGCATTTT
>NA|TRBV6-5|13|TRBJ1-1|NA
CASSYYGQSEAFF
TGTGCCAGCAGTTACTATGGACAAAGTGAAGCTTTCTTT
>NA|TRBV9|17|TRBJ2-2|NA
CASSVRSVVANTGELFF
TGTGCCAGCAGCGTCCGGTCAGTGGTGGCGAACACCGGGGAGCTGTTTTTT
>TRBD1|TRBV28|14|TRBJ1-5|NA
CASSRGLSNQPQHF
TGTGCCAGCAGCAGGGGGCTGAGCAATCAGCCCCAGCATTTT
>NA|TRBV7-2|15|TRBJ2-2|NA
CASSLGGVIAGELFF
TGTGCCAGCAGCTTAGGGGGCGTGATCGCCGGGGAGCTGTTTTTT
>TRBD1|TRBV5-1|15|TRBJ1-3|once
CASSPDRVSGNTIYF
TGCGCCAGCAGCCCAGACAGGGTCTCCGGAAACACCATATATTTT
>NA|TRBV5-4|15|TRBJ2-2|NA
CASSRDSGGTGELFF
TGTGCCAGCAGCAGAGACTCCGGGGGCACCGGGGAGCTGTTTTTT
>TRBD2|TRBV5-1|15|TRBJ2-1|NA
CASSLEASGSGGQFF
TGCGCCAGCAGCTTGGAGGCTAGCGGCTCGGGAGGGCAGTTCTTC
>TRBD1|TRBV2|15|TRBJ1-1|NA
CASSSSRTGNTEAFF
TGTGCCAGCAGTTCTTCTCGGACAGGGAACACTGAAGCTTTCTTT
>NA|TRBV25-1|14|TRBJ1-4|few
CASSPGTTGEKLFF
TGTGCCAGCAGTCCCGGGACAACCGGGGAAAAACTGTTTTTT
>NA|TRBV4-2|15|TRBJ2-5|once
CASSQERLWGETQYF
TGTGCCAGCAGCCAAGAGAGGCTATGGGGGGAGACCCAGTACTTC
>NA|TRBV10-2|14|TRBJ1-1|medium-sized
CASSRQGYDTEAFF
TGCGCCAGCAGTCGGCAGGGGTACGACACTGAAGCTTTCTTT
>NA|TRBV29-1|12|TRBJ2-7|few
CSVEDTIYEQYF
TGCAGCGTTGAAGACACAATCTACGAGCAGTACTTC
>NA|TRBV29-1|12|TRBJ2-5|NA
CSVEFYAGTQYF
TGCAGCGTTGAATTCTACGCCGGGACCCAGTACTTC
>TRBD2|TRBV11-2|15|TRBJ2-2|NA
CASSSSGLGTGELFF
TGTGCCAGCAGCTCCTCGGGACTAGGTACCGGGGAGCTGTTTTTT